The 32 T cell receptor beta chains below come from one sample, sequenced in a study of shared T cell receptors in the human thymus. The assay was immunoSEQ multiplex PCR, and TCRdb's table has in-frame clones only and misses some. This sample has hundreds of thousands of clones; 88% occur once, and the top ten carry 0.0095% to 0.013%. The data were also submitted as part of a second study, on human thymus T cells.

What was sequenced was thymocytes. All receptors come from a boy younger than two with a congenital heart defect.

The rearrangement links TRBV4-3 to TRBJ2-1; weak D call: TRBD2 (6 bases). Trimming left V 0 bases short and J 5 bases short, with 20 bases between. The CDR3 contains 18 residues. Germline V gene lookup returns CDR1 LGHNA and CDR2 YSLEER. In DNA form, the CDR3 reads TGCGCCAGCAGCCAAGATCTGGAGGGATCAGCCTTCGACAATGAGCAGTTCTTC. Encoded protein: CASSQDLEGSAFDNEQFF.

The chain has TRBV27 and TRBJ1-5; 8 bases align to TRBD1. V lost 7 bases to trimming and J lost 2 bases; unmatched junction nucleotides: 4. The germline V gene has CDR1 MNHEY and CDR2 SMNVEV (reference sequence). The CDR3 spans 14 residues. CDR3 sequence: CASNGQGGNQPQHF. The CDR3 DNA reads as TGTGCCAGCAACGGACAGGGAGGCAATCAGCCCCAGCATTTT.

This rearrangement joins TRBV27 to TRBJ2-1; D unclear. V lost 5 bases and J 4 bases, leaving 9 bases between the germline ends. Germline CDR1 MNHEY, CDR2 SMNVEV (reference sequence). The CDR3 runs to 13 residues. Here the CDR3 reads CASSPSYYNEQFF. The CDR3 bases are TGTGCCAGCAGTCCTTCGTATTACAATGAGCAGTTCTTC.

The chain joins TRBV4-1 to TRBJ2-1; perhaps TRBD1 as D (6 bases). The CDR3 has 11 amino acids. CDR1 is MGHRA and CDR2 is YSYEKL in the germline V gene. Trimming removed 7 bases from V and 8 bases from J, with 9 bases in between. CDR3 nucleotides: TGCGCCAGCAAGGGGGTCGATGAGCAGTTCTTC. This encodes CASKGVDEQFF.

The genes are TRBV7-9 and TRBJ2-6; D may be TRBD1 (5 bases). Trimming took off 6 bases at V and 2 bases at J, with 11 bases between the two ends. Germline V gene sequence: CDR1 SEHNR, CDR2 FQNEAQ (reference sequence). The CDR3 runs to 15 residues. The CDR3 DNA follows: TGTGCCAGCAGTACAGGCCAGGCTGGGGCCAACGTCCTGACTTTC. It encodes CASSTGQAGANVLTF.

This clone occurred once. CDR3 region: CASSHERTGLSAGNTIYF. In DNA form, the CDR3 reads TGTGCCAGCAGCCACGAGAGGACAGGGCTGTCGGCTGGAAACACCATATATTTT. The gene calls are TRBV7-2 and TRBJ1-3; 8 nucleotides match TRBD1. This CDR3 region has 18 residues. Germline V lookup: CDR1 SGHTA, CDR2 FQGNSA. Unmatched junction bases numbered 14, after V lost 5 bases and J lost 2 bases. Full variable domain (missing parts from reference TRBV7-2 and TRBJ1-3): GAGVSQSPSNKVTEKGKDVELRCDPISGHTALYWYRQSLGQGLEFLIYFQGNSAPDKSGLPSDRFSAERTGGSVSTLTIQRTQQEDSAVYLCASSHERTGLSAGNTIYFGEGSWLTVV.

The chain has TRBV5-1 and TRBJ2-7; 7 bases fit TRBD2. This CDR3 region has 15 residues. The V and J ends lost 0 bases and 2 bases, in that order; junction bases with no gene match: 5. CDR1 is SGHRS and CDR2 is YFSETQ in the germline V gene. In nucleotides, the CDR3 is TGCGCCAGCAGCTTGGCCGGGAGGACCCCCTACGAGCAGTACTTC. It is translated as CASSLAGRTPYEQYF. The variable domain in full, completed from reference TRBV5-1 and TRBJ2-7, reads KAGVTQTPRYLIKTRGQQVTLSCSPISGHRSVSWYQQTPGQGLQFLFEYFSETQRNKGNFPGRFSGRQFSNSRSEMNVSTLELGDSALYLCASSLAGRTPYEQYFGPGTRLTVT.

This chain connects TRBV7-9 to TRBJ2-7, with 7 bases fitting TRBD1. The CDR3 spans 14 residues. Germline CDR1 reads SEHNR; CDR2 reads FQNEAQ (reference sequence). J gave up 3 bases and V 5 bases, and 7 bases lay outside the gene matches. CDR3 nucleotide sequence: TGTGCCAGCAGCCTAACGACAGGGAGCTACGAGCAGTACTTC. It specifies CASSLTTGSYEQYF.

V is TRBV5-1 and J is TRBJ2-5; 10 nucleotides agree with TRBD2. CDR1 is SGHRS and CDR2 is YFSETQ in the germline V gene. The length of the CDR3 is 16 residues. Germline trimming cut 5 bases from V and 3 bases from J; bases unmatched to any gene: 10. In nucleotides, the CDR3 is TGCGCCAGCAGGGCTAGCGGGAGAGGATTTGAAGAGACCCAGTACTTC. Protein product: CASRASGRGFEETQYF.

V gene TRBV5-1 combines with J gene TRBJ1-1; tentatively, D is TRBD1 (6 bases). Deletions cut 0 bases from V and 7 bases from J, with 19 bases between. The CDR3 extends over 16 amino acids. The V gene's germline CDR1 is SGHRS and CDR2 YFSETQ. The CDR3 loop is CASSLAEGGCTSEAFF. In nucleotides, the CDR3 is TGCGCCAGCAGCTTGGCCGAGGGGGGGTGTACGAGTGAAGCTTTCTTT.

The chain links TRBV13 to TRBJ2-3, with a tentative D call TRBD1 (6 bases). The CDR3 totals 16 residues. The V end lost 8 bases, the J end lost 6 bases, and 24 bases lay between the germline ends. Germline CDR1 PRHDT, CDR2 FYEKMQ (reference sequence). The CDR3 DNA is TGTGCCAGCCCCCCAAACAGGGCACACATATGGGATACGCAGTATTTT. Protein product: CASPPNRAHIWDTQYF.

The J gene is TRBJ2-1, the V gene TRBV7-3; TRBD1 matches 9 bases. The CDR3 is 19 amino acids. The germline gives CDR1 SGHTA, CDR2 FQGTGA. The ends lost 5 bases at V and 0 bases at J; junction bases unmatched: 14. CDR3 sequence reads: CASSHGPGQGFSSYNEQFF. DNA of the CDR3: TGTGCCAGCAGCCATGGTCCGGGACAGGGATTCAGCTCCTACAATGAGCAGTTCTTC.

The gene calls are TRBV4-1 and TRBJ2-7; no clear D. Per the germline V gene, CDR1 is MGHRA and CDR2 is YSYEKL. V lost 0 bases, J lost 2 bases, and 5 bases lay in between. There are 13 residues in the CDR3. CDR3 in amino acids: CASSQDVAYEQYF. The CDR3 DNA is TGCGCCAGCAGCCAAGATGTAGCCTACGAGCAGTACTTC.

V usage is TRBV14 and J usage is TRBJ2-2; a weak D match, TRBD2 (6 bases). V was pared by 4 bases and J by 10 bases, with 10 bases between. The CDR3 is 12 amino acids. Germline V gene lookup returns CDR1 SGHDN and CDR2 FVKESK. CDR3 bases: TGTGCCAGCAGCCTGACGCGGGAGGAGCTGTTTTTT. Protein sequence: CASSLTREELFF.

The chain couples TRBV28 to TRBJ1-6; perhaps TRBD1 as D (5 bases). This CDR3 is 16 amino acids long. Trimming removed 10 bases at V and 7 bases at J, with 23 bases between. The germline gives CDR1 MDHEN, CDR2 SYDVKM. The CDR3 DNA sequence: TGTGCCACAGACCCCGCAGGGAAAATGAGAAATTCACCCCTCCACTTT. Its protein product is CATDPAGKMRNSPLHF.

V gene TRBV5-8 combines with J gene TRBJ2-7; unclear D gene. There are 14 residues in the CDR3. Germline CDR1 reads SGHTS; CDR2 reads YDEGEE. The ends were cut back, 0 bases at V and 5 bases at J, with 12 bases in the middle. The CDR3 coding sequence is TGTGCCAGCAGCTTGGTTGGCCTGGTACACGAGCAGTACTTC. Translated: CASSLVGLVHEQYF.

The CDR3 protein is CASSMDWGENSYNEQFF. CDR3 nucleotide sequence: TGTGCCAGTAGTATGGACTGGGGGGAGAACTCATACAATGAGCAGTTCTTC. V is TRBV19 and J is TRBJ2-1; D perhaps matches TRBD2 (6 bases). The CDR3 runs 17 residues. The germline gives CDR1 LNHDA, CDR2 SQIVND (reference sequence). V shed 3 bases and J shed 4 bases, with 19 bases lying between them.

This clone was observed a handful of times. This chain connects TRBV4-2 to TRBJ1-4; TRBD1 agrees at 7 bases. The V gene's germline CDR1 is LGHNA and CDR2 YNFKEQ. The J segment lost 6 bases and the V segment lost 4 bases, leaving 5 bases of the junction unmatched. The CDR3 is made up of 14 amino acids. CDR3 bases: TGTGCCAGCAGCCCCCAGGGGGGAGATGAAAAACTGTTTTTT. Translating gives CASSPQGGDEKLFF.

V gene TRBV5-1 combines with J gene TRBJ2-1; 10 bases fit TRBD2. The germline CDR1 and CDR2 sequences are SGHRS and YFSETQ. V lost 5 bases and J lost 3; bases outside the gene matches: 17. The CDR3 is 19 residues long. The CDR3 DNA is TGCGCCAGCAGGCTCCCCGACGAGCGGGAGGGCCGGAGCTACAATGAGCAGTTCTTC. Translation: CASRLPDEREGRSYNEQFF.

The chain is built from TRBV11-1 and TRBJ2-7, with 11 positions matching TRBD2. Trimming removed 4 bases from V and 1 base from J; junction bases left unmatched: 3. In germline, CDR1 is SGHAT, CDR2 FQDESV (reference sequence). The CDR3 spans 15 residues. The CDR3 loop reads CASSSGTSGSYEQYF. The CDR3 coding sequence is TGTGCCAGCAGCTCAGGGACTAGCGGTTCCTACGAGCAGTACTTC. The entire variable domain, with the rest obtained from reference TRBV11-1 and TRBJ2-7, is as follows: EAEVAQSPRYKITEKSQAVAFWCDPISGHATLYWYRQILGQGPELLVQFQDESVVDDSQLPKDRFSAERLKGVDSTLKIQPAELGDSAMYLCASSSGTSGSYEQYFGPGTRLTVT.

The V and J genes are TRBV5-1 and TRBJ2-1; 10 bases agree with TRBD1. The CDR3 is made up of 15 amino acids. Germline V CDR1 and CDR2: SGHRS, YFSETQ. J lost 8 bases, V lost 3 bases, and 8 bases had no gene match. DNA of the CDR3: TGCGCCAGCAGCTACCGGGACAGGGGAATAGATGAGCAGTTCTTC. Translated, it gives CASSYRDRGIDEQFF. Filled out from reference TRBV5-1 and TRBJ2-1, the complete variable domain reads KAGVTQTPRYLIKTRGQQVTLSCSPISGHRSVSWYQQTPGQGLQFLFEYFSETQRNKGNFPGRFSGRQFSNSRSEMNVSTLELGDSALYLCASSYRDRGIDEQFFGPGTRLTVL.

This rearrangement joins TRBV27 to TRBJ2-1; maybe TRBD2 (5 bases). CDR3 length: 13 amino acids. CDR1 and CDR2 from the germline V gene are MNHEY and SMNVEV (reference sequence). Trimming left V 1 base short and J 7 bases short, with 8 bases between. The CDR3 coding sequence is TGTGCCAGCAGTTTATTTGGCGGGAATGAGCAGTTCTTC. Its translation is CASSLFGGNEQFF.

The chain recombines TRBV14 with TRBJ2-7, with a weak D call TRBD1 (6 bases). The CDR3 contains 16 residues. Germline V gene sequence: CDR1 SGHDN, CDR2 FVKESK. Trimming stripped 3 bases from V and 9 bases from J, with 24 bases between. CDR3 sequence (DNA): TGTGCCAGCAGCCACCATCGAGGGGGAGACGGCATGGGGCAGTACTTC. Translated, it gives CASSHHRGGDGMGQYF. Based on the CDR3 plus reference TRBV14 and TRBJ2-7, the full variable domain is EAGVTQFPSHSVIEKGQTVTLRCDPISGHDNLYWYRRVMGKEIKFLLHFVKESKQDESGMPNNRFLAERTGGTYSTLKVQPAELEDSGVYFCASSHHRGGDGMGQYFGPGTRLTVT.

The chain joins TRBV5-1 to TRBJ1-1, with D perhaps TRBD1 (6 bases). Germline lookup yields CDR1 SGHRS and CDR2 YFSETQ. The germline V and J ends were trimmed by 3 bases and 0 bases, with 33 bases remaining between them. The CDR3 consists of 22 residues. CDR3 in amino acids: CASSCIPRDAKNRVGLNTEAFF. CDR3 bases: TGCGCCAGCAGCTGCATACCTCGGGACGCCAAGAACAGGGTGGGGTTGAACACTGAAGCTTTCTTT.

CDR3: CASSQFGAGVGTDTQYF. In DNA, the CDR3 is TGCGCCAGCAGCCAATTTGGAGCGGGAGTAGGCACAGATACGCAGTATTTT. The chain combines TRBV4-3 with TRBJ2-3, with 8 bases fitting TRBD2. V gave up 2 bases and J gave up 1 base; unmatched junction bases: 8. CDR3 length equals 17 residues. Germline CDR1 and CDR2: LGHNA and YSLEER.

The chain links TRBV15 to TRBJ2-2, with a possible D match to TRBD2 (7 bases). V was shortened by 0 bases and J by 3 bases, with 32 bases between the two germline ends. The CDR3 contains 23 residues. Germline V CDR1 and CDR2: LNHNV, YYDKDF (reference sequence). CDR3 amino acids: CATSRDYPWGGPGLIPDTGELFF. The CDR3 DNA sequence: TGTGCCACCAGCAGAGATTACCCCTGGGGGGGGCCGGGACTTATCCCCGACACCGGGGAGCTGTTTTTT.

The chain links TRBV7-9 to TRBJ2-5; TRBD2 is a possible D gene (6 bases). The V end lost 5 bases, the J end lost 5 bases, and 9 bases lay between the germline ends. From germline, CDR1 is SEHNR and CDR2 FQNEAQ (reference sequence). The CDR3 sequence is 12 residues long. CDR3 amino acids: CASSRLGETQYF. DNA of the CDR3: TGTGCCAGCAGCCGACTAGGGGAGACCCAGTACTTC.

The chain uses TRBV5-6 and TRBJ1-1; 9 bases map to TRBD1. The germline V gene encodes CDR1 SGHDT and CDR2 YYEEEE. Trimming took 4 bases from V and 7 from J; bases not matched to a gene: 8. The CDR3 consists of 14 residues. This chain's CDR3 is CASSPTGGEGEAFF. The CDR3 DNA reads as TGTGCCAGCAGCCCTACAGGGGGCGAGGGTGAAGCTTTCTTT.

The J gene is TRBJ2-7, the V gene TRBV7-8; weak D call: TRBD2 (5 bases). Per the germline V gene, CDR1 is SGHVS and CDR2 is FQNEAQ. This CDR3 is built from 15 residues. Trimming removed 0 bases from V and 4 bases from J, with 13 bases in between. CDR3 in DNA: TGTGCCAGCAGCTTAGCGTCGGGGTCCCCTTACGAGCAGTACTTC. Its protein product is CASSLASGSPYEQYF.

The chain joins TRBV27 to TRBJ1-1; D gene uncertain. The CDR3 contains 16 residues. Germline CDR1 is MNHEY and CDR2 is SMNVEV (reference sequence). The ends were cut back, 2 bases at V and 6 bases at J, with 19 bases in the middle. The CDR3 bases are TGTGCCAGCAGTTTACGTCCGAGGGCCGGCAGAGCTGAAGCTTTCTTT. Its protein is CASSLRPRAGRAEAFF.

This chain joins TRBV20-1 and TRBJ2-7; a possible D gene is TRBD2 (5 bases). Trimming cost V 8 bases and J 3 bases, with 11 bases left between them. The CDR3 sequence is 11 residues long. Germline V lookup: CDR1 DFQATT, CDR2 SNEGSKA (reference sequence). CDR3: CSPGRDYEQYF. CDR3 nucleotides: TGCAGTCCCGGACGGGACTACGAGCAGTACTTC.

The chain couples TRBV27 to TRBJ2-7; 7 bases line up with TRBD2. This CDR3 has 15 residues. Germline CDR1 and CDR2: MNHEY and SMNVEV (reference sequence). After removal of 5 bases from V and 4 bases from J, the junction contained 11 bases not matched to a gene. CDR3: CASSPFGSGVYEQYF. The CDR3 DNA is TGTGCCAGCAGTCCGTTCGGCAGCGGGGTTTACGAGCAGTACTTC.